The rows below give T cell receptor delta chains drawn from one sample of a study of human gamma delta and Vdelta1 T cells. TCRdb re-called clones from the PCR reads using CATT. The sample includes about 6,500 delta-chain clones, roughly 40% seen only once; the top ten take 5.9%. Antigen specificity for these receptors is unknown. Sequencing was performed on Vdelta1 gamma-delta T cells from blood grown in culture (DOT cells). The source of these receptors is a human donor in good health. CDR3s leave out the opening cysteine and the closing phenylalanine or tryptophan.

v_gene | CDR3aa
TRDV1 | ALGESYKLI
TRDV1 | ALGELGFVAPTDKLI
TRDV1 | ALGEVSVEVLRVLGDLYTDKLI
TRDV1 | ALGPPWGRGIRKLSYTDKLI
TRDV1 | ALGELVYSVVPVLGACTDKLI
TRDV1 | ALGELPLISGRTDKLI
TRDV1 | ALGEEKMFHLPLI
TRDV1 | ALGDPPRGSTGGEYTDKLI
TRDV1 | ALGESLLPYRGITSPNKLI
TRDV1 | ALGDSFLQGRTGDLGNTDKLI
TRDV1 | ALGEPTFLLAGGYSISDKLI
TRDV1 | ALGVIFPSALPQYTDKLI
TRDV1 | ALGLRLLPTGLDKLI
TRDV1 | ALGEYCFGLRDWGLYTDKLI
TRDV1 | ALGERFPRTGGLYTDKLI
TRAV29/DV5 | AASFPLTRNPYWGKYTDKLI
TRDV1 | ALGGLPTLTFLLGDGVTNTDKLI
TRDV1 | ALGENLPLLGDTRTDKLI